This TCR beta chain was profiled in a study of Tregs in tolerant kidney transplant recipients. Some clones are missing from TCRdb's copy, which holds only in-frame ones; the method was immunoSEQ multiplex PCR. The sample includes tens of thousands of clones, approximately 93% seen only once; the top ten take about 1.5%. The CDR3 is made up of 14 amino acids. Trimming pared 3 bases from V and 11 bases from J, leaving 16 bases between. Germline V gene sequence: CDR1 MGHDK, CDR2 SYGVNS. The nonmyeloablative bone marrow transplants came from related graft donors, with transient mixed chimerism. Unstimulated regulatory T cells (CD4+CD25+CD127-), CD4+CD25- non-regulatory cells, CD4 and CD8 cells were FACS-sorted from thawed PBMCs. Study findings and constraints: The most relevant donor-specific Treg TCRbeta repertoire apparently came from expansion with activated donor B cells. Tolerant patients' donor-specific Tregs expanded beyond overall Tregs, suggesting antigen-driven growth.

Note on this clone: The antigen remains unidentified.

The sample in question was CD4+ T cells from blood (PBMCs), obtained 12 months after the transplant. The chain joins TRBV25-1 to TRBJ1-4; possibly TRBD1 for D (6 bases). The receptor comes from a human patient who received a combined kidney and bone marrow transplant. The T cells may come from the graft donor. CDR3 loop: CASSEPEAGDKLFF. CDR3 DNA: TGTGCCAGCAGTGAGCCGGAGGCAGGGGATAAACTGTTTTTT.